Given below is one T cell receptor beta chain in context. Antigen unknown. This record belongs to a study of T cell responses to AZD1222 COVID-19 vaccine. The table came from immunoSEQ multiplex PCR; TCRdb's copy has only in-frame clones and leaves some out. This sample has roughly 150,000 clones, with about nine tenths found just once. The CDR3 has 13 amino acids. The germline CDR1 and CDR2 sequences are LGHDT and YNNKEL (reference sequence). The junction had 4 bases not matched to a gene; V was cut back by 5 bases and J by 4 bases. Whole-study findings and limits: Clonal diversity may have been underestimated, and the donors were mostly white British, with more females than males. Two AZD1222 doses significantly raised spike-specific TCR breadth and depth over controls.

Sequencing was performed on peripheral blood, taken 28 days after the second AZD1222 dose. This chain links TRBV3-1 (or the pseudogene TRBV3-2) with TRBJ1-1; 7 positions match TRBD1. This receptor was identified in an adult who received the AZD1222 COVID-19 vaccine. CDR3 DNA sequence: TGTGCCAGCAGCGGAGGGACAGCCACTGAAGCTTTCTTT. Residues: CASSGGTATEAFF.